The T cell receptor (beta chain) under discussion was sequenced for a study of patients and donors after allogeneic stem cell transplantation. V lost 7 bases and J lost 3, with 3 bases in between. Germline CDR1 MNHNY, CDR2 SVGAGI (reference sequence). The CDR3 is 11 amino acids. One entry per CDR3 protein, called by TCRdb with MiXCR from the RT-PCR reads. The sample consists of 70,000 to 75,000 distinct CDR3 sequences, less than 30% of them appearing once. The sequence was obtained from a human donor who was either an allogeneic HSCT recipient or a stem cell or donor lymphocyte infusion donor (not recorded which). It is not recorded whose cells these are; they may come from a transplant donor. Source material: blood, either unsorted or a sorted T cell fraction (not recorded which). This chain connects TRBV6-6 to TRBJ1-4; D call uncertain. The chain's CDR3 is CASNSNEKLFF. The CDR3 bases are TGTGCCAGCAATTCTAATGAAAAACTGTTTTTT.